The 20 T cell receptor beta chains given below trace back to one sample, sequenced in a study of T-cell reconstitution after alpha-beta-depleted transplantation in children. The authors prepared the TCRbeta library with unique molecular identifiers. Each CDR3 protein gets one entry after TCRdb re-called the PCR reads with MiXCR. The sample holds some 550,000 distinct CDR3 sequences, under 30% seen once. The sequenced sample was PBMCs, mostly from graft donor cells, obtained 360 days after TCRalphabeta/CD19-depleted stem cell transplant. The source of these receptors is a boy in the first two years of life who had a stem cell transplant for acute myeloid leukemia, so the T cells may come from the graft donor.

The rearrangement joins TRBV20-1 to TRBJ1-4; possible D gene TRBD1, 6 bases. Between the trimmed V and J ends, which lost 2 bases and 6 bases, there was a span of 13 bases. The CDR3 contains 14 residues. CDR1 and CDR2 (germline): DFQATT, SNEGSKA (reference sequence). The CDR3 coding sequence is TGCAGTGCTAGATCTAGGGGGAGTGATGAAAAACTGTTTTTT. This sequence encodes CSARSRGSDEKLFF.

This clonotype was picked up many times. This rearrangement joins TRBV7-2 to TRBJ2-3; D unclear. CDR3 length: 14 residues. Trimming removed 0 bases at V and 5 bases at J, with 9 bases between. Germline CDR1 is SGHTA and CDR2 is FQGNSA. CDR3 nucleotide sequence: TGTGCCAGCAGCTTAGCGGAATCGAAAGATACGCAGTATTTT. It translates to CASSLAESKDTQYF.

Many counts were recorded for this clonotype. The rearrangement joins TRBV7-2 to TRBJ1-2, with a weak D call TRBD1 (5 bases). In germline, CDR1 is SGHTA, CDR2 FQGNSA. V was cut by 1 base and J by 11 bases, with 14 bases left in between. CDR3 size: 13 residues. CDR3 DNA: TGTGCCAGCAGCTTAGTGTCAGGGCTTGGTTACACCTTC. Amino acid sequence: CASSLVSGLGYTF.

This clonotype has more than one count but fewer than ten. The chain is built from TRBV27 and TRBJ1-5; the D gene is possibly TRBD1 (6 bases). The CDR3 has 15 amino acids. CDR1 and CDR2 from the germline V gene are MNHEY and SMNVEV (reference sequence). V was shortened by 6 bases and J by 0 bases, with 12 bases between the two germline ends. CDR3 loop: CASSPDRFSNQPQHF. The CDR3 DNA reads as TGTGCCAGCAGCCCAGACAGGTTTAGCAATCAGCCCCAGCATTTT.

This clonotype was detected a few times. This chain connects TRBV6-1 to TRBJ2-7; 13 bases are a match to TRBD2. J was trimmed by 4 bases and V by 4 bases; bases with no gene match: 4. The germline CDR1 and CDR2 sequences are MNHNS and SASEGT. The CDR3 is 15 residues long. This chain's CDR3 is CASSGEGLAGYEQYV. The DNA for the CDR3 is TGTGCCAGCAGTGGGGAGGGACTAGCGGGGTACGAGCAGTACGTC.

The chain is built from TRBV5-6 and TRBJ1-5; no definite D call. This CDR3 has 15 amino acids. The V gene's germline CDR1 is SGHDT and CDR2 YYEEEE. Trimming removed 4 bases at V and 0 bases at J, with 11 bases between. The CDR3 bases are TGTGCCAGCAGCGTAGCCGGGAATAGCAATCAGCCCCAGCATTTT. This translates into CASSVAGNSNQPQHF.

This clonotype has more than one count but fewer than ten. V usage is TRBV11-3 and J usage is TRBJ2-4; no clear D gene. The germline V gene has CDR1 SGHNT and CDR2 YENEEA. The CDR3 spans 16 residues. V lost 1 base to trimming and J lost 0 bases, with 10 bases between them. The CDR3 nucleotides read TGTGCCAGCAGCTTAGGGACGGTACTAGCCAAAAACATTCAGTACTTC. Protein: CASSLGTVLAKNIQYF.

This clonotype appeared many times. The rearrangement joins TRBV28 to TRBJ2-7; D possibly corresponds to TRBD1 (7 bases). Looked up from germline, CDR1 is MDHEN and CDR2 is SYDVKM. Trimming removed 6 bases from V and 0 bases from J, with 24 bases in between. The length of the CDR3 is 18 residues. The CDR3: CASSPSGGPFSSSYEQYF. The CDR3 DNA is TGTGCCAGCAGCCCGTCAGGGGGGCCCTTCTCCAGCTCCTACGAGCAGTACTTC.

Ten or more counts support this clonotype. V gene TRBV5-6 combines with J gene TRBJ2-5; D call uncertain. V was cut by 5 bases and J by 0 bases, with 8 bases left in between. Germline lookup yields CDR1 SGHDT and CDR2 YYEEEE. CDR3 size: 13 residues. The chain's CDR3 is CASRHWDQETQYF. CDR3 bases: TGTGCCAGCAGACATTGGGACCAAGAGACCCAGTACTTC.

The V call is TRBV2, the J call TRBJ1-4; D remains unclear. Trimming cost V 6 bases and J 0 bases, with 14 bases left between them. The CDR3 contains 16 residues. The germline gives CDR1 SNHLY, CDR2 FYNNEI. The chain's CDR3 is CASRIGPLATNEKLFF. CDR3 nucleotide sequence: TGTGCCAGCAGGATTGGACCGCTGGCAACTAATGAAAAACTGTTTTTT.

This clonotype was counted at least ten times. V gene TRBV12-3 or TRBV12-4 combines with J gene TRBJ2-5; D is undetermined. The length of the CDR3 is 17 residues. Trimming stripped 6 bases from V and 4 bases from J, with 24 bases between. The CDR3 reads CASRPPAYLEVAETQYF. The CDR3 bases are TGTGCCAGCAGACCTCCTGCTTACCTAGAAGTCGCAGAGACCCAGTACTTC.

As for this clonotype: A read error may be the cause here, since a much bigger clone is one base away. The J gene is TRBJ2-3, the V gene TRBV7-2; D is unclear. CDR3 length: 12 residues. V was clipped by 5 bases and J by 5 bases, with 8 bases between them. Germline V gene data show CDR1 as SGHTA and CDR2 as FQGNSA. CDR3 in amino acids: CASSPEVDTQYF. The CDR3 DNA sequence: TGTGCCAGCAGCCCAGAGGTAGATACGCAGTATTTT. Looking up the rest from reference TRBV7-2 and TRBJ2-3 gives the full variable domain: GAGVSQSPSNKVTEKGKDVELRCDPISGHTALYWYRQSLGQGLEFLIYFQGNSAPDKSGLPSDRFSAERTGGSVSTLTIQRTQQEDSAVYLCASSPEVDTQYFGPGTRLTVL.

This clonotype was found a few times. The chain combines TRBV6-5 with TRBJ1-3; D call uncertain. Trimming took off 6 bases at V and 0 bases at J, with 9 bases between the two ends. From germline, CDR1 is MNHEY and CDR2 SVGAGI. The CDR3 has 14 amino acids. DNA for the CDR3: TGTGCCAGCAGCCGACATATCTCTGGAAACACCATATATTTT. This encodes CASSRHISGNTIYF.

The chain couples TRBV12-3 or TRBV12-4 to TRBJ2-5; TRBD1 agrees at 10 bases. This CDR3 is built from 15 residues. V shed 6 bases and J 5 bases; nucleotides not matched to a gene: 9. The CDR3 protein is CASRRDRGGLETQYF. In DNA form, the CDR3 reads TGTGCCAGCAGGAGGGACAGGGGTGGATTGGAGACCCAGTACTTC.

Many counts were recorded for this clonotype. This chain uses TRBV29-1 with TRBJ1-1; no reliable D call. Germline V gene lookup returns CDR1 SQVTM and CDR2 ANQGSEA. The CDR3 spans 13 residues. Trimming shortened V by 6 bases and J by 4 bases, and 15 bases separated the two germline ends. CDR3 DNA sequence: TGCAGCGTCACCCGGGTCCTCGCCACTGAAGCTTTCTTT. Translation: CSVTRVLATEAFF.

This clonotype showed up just a few times. This chain links TRBV12-3 or TRBV12-4 with TRBJ2-7, with D maybe TRBD1 (6 bases). V lost 5 bases and J 6 bases, leaving 17 bases between the germline ends. This CDR3 comprises 14 residues. The CDR3 nucleotides read TGTGCCAGCAGTCAATTCAGGGGTCGCGGCGAGCAGTACTTC. Translated: CASSQFRGRGEQYF.

The chain couples TRBV7-6 to TRBJ2-3; 11 positions agree with TRBD2. Germline values: CDR1 SGHVS, CDR2 FNYEAQ. Trimming removed 5 bases from V and 6 bases from J; junction bases left unmatched: 13. This CDR3 has 17 amino acids. The CDR3 is CASSHPTGLAGGDTQYF. For the CDR3, the DNA is TGTGCCAGCAGCCACCCCACAGGACTAGCGGGCGGGGATACGCAGTATTTT.

The rearrangement joins TRBV12-3 or TRBV12-4 to TRBJ1-6, with TRBD1 matching 7 bases. V gave up 6 bases and J gave up 8 bases; unmatched junction bases: 7. This CDR3 region has 14 residues. For the CDR3, the DNA is TGTGCCAGCAGAAGACAGGGTGGTTATTCACCCCTCCACTTT. Translating it yields CASRRQGGYSPLHF.

This clonotype was observed many times. This chain joins TRBV27 and TRBJ1-6, with D possibly TRBD1 on 6 matching bases. CDR1 MNHEY and CDR2 SMNVEV come from the germline V gene (reference sequence). V lost 5 bases and J lost 5, with 10 bases in between. The CDR3 runs to 14 residues. The CDR3 DNA follows: TGTGCCAGCAGTCCAGGGGCCGATAATTCACCCCTCCACTTT. Translating it yields CASSPGADNSPLHF.

This chain uses TRBV4-3 with TRBJ2-7; tentatively, D is TRBD2 (5 bases). V was cut by 2 bases and J by 5 bases, with 19 bases left in between. The CDR3 spans 16 residues. CDR1 is LGHNA, CDR2 YSLEER, per germline. CDR3 in amino acids: CASSQRLNGRPHEQYF. In DNA, the CDR3 is TGCGCCAGCAGCCAAAGACTAAACGGCAGGCCCCACGAGCAGTACTTC.